Only one count was recorded for the clone carrying this T cell receptor (beta chain). Profiling relied on immunoSEQ multiplex PCR, and the TCRdb table lists in-frame clones only, not all of them. This sample has 25,000 to 35,000 clones, with more than 75% found just once. This sample was included in a study of PD-L1 blockade in urothelial cancer. Germline CDR1 is MDHEN and CDR2 is SYDVKM. The CDR3 loop spans 15 amino acids. Trimming cost V 4 bases and J 4 bases, with 14 bases left between them. The chain is built from TRBV28 and TRBJ1-3, with D perhaps matching TRBD1 (6 bases). This sample comprised PBMCs, obtained around atezolizumab (anti-PD-L1) treatment. The receptor comes from a man aged 50 to 59 with urothelial cancer. This chain's CDR3 is CASSSSQGRGNTIYF. The CDR3 region has the DNA TGTGCCAGCAGTTCCTCACAGGGAAGAGGAAACACCATATATTTT.